This TCR beta chain derives from a study of shared clonotypes between healthy human individuals. Trimming stripped 1 base from V and 1 base from J, with 11 bases between. Germline V gene lookup returns CDR1 SGHRS and CDR2 YFSETQ. This CDR3 has 15 amino acids. Replicate PCRs for sorted subsets used roughly 200 ng DNA; this equaled tens of thousands of T cell genomes. Original analysis: ImmunoSEQ sequences covered only the junction and lacked quality scores; filtering therefore differed. Sequenced by immunoSEQ multiplex PCR; TCRdb stores in-frame clones only, minus some. V, J and clone size were drawn from that table, and D and trimming were deduced from the DNA. The sample has 2 million to 2.5 million clones, nearly 97% seen once.

The sequenced sample was naive CD4+ T cells sorted from blood. Subset denoted: CD45RA+ positively selected. This TCR derives from a man younger than 35 in good health. The chain couples TRBV5-1 to TRBJ1-2; maybe TRBD1 (5 bases). The CDR3 protein is CASSLTQAGNYGYTF. CDR3 sequence (DNA): TGCGCCAGCAGCTTGACACAGGCTGGTAACTATGGCTACACCTTC. Complete variable domain (other parts from reference TRBV5-1 and TRBJ1-2): KAGVTQTPRYLIKTRGQQVTLSCSPISGHRSVSWYQQTPGQGLQFLFEYFSETQRNKGNFPGRFSGRQFSNSRSEMNVSTLELGDSALYLCASSLTQAGNYGYTFGSGTRLTVV.